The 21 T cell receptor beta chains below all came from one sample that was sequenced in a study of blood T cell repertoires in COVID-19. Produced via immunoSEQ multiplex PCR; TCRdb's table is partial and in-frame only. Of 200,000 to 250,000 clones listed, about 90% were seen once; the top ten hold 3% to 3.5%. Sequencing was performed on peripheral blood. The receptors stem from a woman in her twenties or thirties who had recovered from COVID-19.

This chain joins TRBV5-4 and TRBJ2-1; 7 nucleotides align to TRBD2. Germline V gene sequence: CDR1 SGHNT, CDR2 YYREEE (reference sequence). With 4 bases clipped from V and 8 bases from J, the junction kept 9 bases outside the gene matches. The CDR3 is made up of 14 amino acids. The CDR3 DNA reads TGTGCCAGCAGCGTCGCGGGGACTACGGATGAGCAGTTCTTC. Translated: CASSVAGTTDEQFF.

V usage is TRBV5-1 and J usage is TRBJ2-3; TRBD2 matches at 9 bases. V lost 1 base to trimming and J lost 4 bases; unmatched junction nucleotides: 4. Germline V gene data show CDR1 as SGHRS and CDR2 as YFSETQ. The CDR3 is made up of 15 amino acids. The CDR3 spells CASSLFSGGPDTQYF. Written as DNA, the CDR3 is TGCGCCAGCAGCTTGTTTAGCGGGGGCCCAGATACGCAGTATTTT. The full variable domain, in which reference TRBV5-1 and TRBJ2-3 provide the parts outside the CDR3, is KAGVTQTPRYLIKTRGQQVTLSCSPISGHRSVSWYQQTPGQGLQFLFEYFSETQRNKGNFPGRFSGRQFSNSRSEMNVSTLELGDSALYLCASSLFSGGPDTQYFGPGTRLTVL.

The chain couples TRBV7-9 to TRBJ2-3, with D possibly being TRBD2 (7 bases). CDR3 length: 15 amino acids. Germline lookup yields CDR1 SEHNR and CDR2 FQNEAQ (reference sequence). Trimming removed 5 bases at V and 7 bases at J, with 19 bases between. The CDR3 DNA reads TGTGCCAGCAGCCCTAGGGGGGGGAGGTCAAATACGCAGTATTTT. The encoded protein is CASSPRGGRSNTQYF.

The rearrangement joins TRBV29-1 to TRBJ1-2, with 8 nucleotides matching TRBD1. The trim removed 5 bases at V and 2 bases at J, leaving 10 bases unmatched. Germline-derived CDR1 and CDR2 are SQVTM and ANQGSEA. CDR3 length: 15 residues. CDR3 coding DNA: TGCAGCGTTTTGGACAGGGAAACTATCAACTATGGCTACACCTTC. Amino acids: CSVLDRETINYGYTF.

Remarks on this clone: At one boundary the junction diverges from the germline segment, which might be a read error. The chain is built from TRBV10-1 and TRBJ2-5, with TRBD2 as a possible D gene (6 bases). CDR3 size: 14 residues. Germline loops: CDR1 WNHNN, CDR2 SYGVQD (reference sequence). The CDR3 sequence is CASPSVAQQESQYF. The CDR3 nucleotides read TGCGCCAGCCCTAGCGTAGCTCAACAAGAGAGCCAGTACTTC.

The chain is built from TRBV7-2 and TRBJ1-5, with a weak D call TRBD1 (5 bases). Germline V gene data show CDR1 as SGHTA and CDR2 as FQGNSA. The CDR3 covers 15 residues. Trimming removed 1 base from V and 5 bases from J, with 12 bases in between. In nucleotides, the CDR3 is TGTGCCAGCAGCTTAGGTTCAGGGATGGATCAGCCCCAGCATTTT. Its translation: CASSLGSGMDQPQHF.

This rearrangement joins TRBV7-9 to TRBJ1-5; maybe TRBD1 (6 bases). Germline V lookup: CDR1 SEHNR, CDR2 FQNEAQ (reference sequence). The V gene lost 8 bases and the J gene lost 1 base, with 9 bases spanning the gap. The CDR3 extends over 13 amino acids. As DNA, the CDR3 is TGTGCCAGCGGGGGGGCGAGCAATCAGCCCCAGCATTTT. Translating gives CASGGASNQPQHF.

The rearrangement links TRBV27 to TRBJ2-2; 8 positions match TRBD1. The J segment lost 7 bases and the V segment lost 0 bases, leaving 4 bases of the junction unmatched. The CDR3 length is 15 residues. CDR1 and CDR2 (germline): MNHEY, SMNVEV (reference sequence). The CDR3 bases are TGTGCCAGCAGTTTATCTACAGGGGGTAGCGGGGAGCTGTTTTTT. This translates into CASSLSTGGSGELFF.

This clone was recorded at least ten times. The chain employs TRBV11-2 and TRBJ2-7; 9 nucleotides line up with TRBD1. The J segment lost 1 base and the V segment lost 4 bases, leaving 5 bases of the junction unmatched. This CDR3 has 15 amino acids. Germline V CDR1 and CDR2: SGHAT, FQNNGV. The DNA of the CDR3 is TGTGCCAGCAGCTCGCCCGGACAGGGGTCCTACGAGCAGTACTTC. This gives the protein CASSSPGQGSYEQYF.

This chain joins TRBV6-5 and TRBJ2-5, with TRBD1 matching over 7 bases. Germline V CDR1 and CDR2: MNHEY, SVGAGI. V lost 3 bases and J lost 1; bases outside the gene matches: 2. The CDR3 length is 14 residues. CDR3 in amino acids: CASSYRGRQETQYF. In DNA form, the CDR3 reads TGTGCCAGCAGTTATAGGGGGCGCCAAGAGACCCAGTACTTC.

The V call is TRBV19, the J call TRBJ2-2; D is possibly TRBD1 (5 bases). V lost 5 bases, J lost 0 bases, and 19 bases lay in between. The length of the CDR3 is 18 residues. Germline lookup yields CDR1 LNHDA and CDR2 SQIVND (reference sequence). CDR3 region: CASSGSGAAFANTGELFF. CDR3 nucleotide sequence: TGTGCCAGTAGTGGCTCTGGGGCGGCGTTCGCGAACACCGGGGAGCTGTTTTTT.

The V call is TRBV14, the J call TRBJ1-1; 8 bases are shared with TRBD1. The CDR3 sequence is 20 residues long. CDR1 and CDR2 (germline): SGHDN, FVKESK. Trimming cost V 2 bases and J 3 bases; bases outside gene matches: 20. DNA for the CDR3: TGTGCCAGCAGCCAACCAAGTATCGGTGCAGGGGGCCCCGGTTACACTGAAGCTTTCTTT. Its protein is CASSQPSIGAGGPGYTEAFF.

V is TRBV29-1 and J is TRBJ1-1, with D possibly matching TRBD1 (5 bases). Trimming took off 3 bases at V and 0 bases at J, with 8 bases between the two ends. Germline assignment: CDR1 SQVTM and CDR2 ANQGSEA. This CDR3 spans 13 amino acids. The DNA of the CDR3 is TGCAGCGTTGAGGGACTCATGAACACTGAAGCTTTCTTT. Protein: CSVEGLMNTEAFF. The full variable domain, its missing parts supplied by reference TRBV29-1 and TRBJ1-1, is SAVISQKPSRDICQRGTSLTIQCQVDSQVTMMFWYRQQPGQSLTLIATANQGSEATYESGFVIDKFPISRPNLTFSTLTVSNMSPEDSSIYLCSVEGLMNTEAFFGQGTRLTVV.

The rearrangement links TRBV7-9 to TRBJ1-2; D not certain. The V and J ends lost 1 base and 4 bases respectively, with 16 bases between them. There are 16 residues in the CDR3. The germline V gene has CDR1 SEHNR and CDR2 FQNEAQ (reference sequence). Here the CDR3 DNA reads TGTGCCAGCAGCTTAGACGGAGATTTAGGCCGCTATGGCTACACCTTC. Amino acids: CASSLDGDLGRYGYTF.

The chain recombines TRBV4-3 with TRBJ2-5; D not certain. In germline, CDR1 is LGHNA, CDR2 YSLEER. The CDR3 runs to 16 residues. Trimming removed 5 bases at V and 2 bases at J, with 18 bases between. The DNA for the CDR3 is TGCGCCAGCAGCACCACGCCTTTACAGATTCAAGAGACCCAGTACTTC. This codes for CASSTTPLQIQETQYF.

CDR3 DNA sequence: TGTGCCAGCAGCCCGTGGGGGGGCCCCAATGAGCAGTTCTTC. Its protein is CASSPWGGPNEQFF. This rearrangement joins TRBV3-1 (or the pseudogene TRBV3-2) to TRBJ2-1; D possibly corresponds to TRBD2 (7 bases). Trimming shortened V by 4 bases and J by 6 bases, and 13 bases separated the two germline ends. Germline V CDR1 and CDR2: LGHDT, YNNKEL (reference sequence). The length of the CDR3 is 14 residues.

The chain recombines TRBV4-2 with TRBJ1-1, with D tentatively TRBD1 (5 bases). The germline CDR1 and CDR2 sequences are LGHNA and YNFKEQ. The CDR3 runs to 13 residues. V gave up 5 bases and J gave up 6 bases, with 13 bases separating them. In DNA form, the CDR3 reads TGTGCCAGCAGCAGGGGAACCAGCGCTGAAGCTTTCTTT. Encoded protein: CASSRGTSAEAFF.

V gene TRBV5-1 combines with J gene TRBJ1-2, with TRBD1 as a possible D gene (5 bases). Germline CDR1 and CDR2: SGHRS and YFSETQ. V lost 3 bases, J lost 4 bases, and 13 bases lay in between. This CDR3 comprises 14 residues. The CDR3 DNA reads TGCGCCAGCAGCTATATTGGGACTTCCTATGGCTACACCTTC. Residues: CASSYIGTSYGYTF.

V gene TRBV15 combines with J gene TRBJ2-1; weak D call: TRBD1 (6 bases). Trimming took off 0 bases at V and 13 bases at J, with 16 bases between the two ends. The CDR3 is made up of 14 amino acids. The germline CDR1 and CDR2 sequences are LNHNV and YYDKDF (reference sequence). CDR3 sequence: CATSRDLESRGQFF. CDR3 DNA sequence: TGTGCCACCAGCAGAGATTTGGAGTCCAGGGGCCAGTTCTTC. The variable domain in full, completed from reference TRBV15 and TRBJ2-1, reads DAMVIQNPRYQVTQFGKPVTLSCSQTLNHNVMYWYQQKSSQAPKLLFHYYDKDFNNEADTPDNFQSRRPNTSFCFLDIRSPGLGDTAMYLCATSRDLESRGQFFGPGTRLTVL.

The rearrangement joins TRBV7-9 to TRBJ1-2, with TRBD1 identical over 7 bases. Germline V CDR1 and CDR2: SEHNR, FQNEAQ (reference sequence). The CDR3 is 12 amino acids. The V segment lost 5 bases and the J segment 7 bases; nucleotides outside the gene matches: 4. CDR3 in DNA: TGTGCCAGCAGCCCTCCAGGGGGTGGCTACACCTTC. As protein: CASSPPGGGYTF. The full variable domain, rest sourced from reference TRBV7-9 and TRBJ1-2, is DTGVSQNPRHKITKRGQNVTFRCDPISEHNRLYWYRQTLGQGPEFLTYFQNEAQLEKSRLLSDRFSAERPKGSFSTLEIQRTEQGDSAMYLCASSPPGGGYTFGSGTRLTVV.

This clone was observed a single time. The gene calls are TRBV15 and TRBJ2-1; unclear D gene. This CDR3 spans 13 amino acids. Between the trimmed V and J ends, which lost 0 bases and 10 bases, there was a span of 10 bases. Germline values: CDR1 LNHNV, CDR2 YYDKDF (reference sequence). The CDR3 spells CATSRDFGTEQFF. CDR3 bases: TGTGCCACCAGCAGAGATTTTGGCACGGAGCAGTTCTTC.